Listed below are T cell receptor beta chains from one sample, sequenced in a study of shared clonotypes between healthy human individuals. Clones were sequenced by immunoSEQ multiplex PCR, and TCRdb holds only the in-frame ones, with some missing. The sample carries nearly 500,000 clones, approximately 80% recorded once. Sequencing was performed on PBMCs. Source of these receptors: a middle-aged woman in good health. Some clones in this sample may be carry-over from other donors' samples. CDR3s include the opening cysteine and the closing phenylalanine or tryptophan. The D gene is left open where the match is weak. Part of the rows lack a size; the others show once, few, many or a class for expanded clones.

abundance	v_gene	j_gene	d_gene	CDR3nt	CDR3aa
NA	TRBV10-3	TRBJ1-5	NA	TGTGCCATCAGAAAGACAGGACAGAATCAGCCCCAGCATTTT	CAIRKTGQNQPQHF
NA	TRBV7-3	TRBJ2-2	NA	TGTGCCAGCAGCTTATTTGTCGGGGGCACCGGGGAGCTGTTTTTT	CASSLFVGGTGELFF
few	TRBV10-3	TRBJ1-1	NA	TGTGCCGCATCAGTGGGGACCGGGGGTGGCACTGAAGCTTTCTTT	CAASVGTGGGTEAFF
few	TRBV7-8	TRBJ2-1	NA	TGTGCCAGCAGTTACCCTCACGGAGGTTCCTACAATGAGCAGTTCTTC	CASSYPHGGSYNEQFF
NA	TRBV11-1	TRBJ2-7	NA	TGTGCCAGCAGCTCGAAGGGGTTTGACTACGAGCAGTACTTC	CASSSKGFDYEQYF
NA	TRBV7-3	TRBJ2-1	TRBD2	TGTGCCAGCAGCTTATCAAGGCGGGAGGGCCCCTACAATGAGCAGTTCTTC	CASSLSRREGPYNEQFF
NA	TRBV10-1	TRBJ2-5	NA	TGCGCCAGCAGTGAGGATCCCGGGCGAGAGACCCAGTACTTC	CASSEDPGRETQYF
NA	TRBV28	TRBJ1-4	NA	TGTGCCAGTACTGGACCTACCGCGGAAAAACTGTTTTTT	CASTGPTAEKLFF
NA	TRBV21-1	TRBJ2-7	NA	TGTGCCAGCAGCAAATTGACTAGCGGTTGCTACGAGCAGTACTTC	CASSKLTSGCYEQYF
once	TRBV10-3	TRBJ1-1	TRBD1	TGTGCCATCAGCCGGGACAGTAACAGGAGGACTGAAGCTTTCTTT	CAISRDSNRRTEAFF
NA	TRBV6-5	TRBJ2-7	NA	TGTGCCACCAGGGGGGAAACCCCTTACGAGCAGTACTTC	CATRGETPYEQYF
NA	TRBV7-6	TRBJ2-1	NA	TGTGCCAGCAGCTTAGCCCGGAGAGGCGCGCGAAGCTCCTACAATGAGCAGTTCTTC	CASSLARRGARSSYNEQFF
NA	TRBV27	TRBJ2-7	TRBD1	TGTGCCAGCAGTGAAAGACAGGGGCCGAACTACGAGCAGTACTTC	CASSERQGPNYEQYF
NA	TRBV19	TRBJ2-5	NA	TGTGCCAGTAGTATGCGGCACAACCAAGAGACCCAGTACTTC	CASSMRHNQETQYF
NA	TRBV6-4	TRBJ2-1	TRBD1	TGTGCCAGCAGTGACTCGGACAGGGGCTACAATGAGCAGTTCTTC	CASSDSDRGYNEQFF
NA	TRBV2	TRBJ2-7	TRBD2	TGTGCCAGCAGACCCGGACTAGCGGGAGGGCACGAGCAGTACTTC	CASRPGLAGGHEQYF
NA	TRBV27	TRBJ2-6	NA	TGTGCCAGCAGTTTATGGGAATCTGGGGCCAACGTCCTGACTTTC	CASSLWESGANVLTF
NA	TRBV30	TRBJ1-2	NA	TGTGCCTGGAGAGACCGGGGTCCATATGGCTACACCTTC	CAWRDRGPYGYTF
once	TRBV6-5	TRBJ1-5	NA	TGTGCCAGCAGTTACTCCCCTGCAGAGGGGCCCCAGCATTTT	CASSYSPAEGPQHF
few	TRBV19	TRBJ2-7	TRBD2	TGTGCCACTACTAGCGGGACGGACGAGCAGTACTTC	CATTSGTDEQYF
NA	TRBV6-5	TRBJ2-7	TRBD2	TGTGCCAGCAGCCGCTCGGGGACTAGCGGGAGCGGGCAGTACTTC	CASSRSGTSGSGQYF
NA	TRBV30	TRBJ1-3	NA	TGTGCCTGGAGTTTAACGGTTGGAAACACCATATATTTT	CAWSLTVGNTIYF